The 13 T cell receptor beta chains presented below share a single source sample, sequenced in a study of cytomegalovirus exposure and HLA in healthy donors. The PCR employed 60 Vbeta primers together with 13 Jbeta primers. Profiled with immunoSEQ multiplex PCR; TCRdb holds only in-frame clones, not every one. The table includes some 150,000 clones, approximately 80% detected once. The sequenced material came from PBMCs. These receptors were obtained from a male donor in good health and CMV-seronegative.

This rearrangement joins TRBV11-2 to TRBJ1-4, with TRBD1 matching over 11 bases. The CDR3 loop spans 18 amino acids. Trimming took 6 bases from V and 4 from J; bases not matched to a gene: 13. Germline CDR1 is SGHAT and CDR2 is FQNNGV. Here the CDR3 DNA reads TGTGCCAGCAGGCCAGGTCCGGGACAGGGGGGGAATAATGAAAAACTGTTTTTT. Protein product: CASRPGPGQGGNNEKLFF.

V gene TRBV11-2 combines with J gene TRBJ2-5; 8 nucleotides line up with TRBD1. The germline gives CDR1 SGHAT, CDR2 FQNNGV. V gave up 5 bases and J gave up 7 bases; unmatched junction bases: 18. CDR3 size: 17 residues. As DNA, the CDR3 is TGTGCCAGCAGCCCAAGGTCGGACAGGGCCTACCACGGGACCCAGTACTTC. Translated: CASSPRSDRAYHGTQYF.

CDR3: CASSLVRDRETQYF. Here the CDR3 DNA reads TGTGCCAGCAGCTTGGTGCGGGACCGGGAGACCCAGTACTTC. This rearrangement joins TRBV7-9 to TRBJ2-5; a weak D match, TRBD2 (6 bases). Germline CDR1 and CDR2: SEHNR and FQNEAQ (reference sequence). The V end was cut by 3 bases, the J end by 5 bases, with 13 bases between. The CDR3 has 14 amino acids.

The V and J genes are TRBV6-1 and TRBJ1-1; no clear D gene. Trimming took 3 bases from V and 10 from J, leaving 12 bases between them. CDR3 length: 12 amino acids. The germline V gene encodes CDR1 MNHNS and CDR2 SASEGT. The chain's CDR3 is CASSDLDRGAFF. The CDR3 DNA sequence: TGTGCCAGCAGTGACCTTGACCGGGGAGCTTTCTTT.

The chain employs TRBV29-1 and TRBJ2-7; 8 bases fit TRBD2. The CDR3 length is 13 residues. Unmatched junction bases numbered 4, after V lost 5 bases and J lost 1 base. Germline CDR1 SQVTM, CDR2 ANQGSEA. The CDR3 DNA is TGCAGCGTTTCGGGGGGGAAATCCTACGAGCAGTACTTC. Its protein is CSVSGGKSYEQYF.

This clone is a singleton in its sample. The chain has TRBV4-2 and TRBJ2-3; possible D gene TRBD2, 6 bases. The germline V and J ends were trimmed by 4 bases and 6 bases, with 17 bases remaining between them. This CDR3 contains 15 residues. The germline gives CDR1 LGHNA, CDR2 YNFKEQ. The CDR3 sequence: CASSRLGGAGDTQYF. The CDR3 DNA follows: TGTGCCAGCAGCCGCCTGGGCGGGGCTGGGGATACGCAGTATTTT.

The CDR3 nucleotides read TGTGCCAGCAGCTTAGTAGGCGGAATCCAGGAGACCCAGTACTTC. This gives the protein CASSLVGGIQETQYF. V usage is TRBV7-9 and J usage is TRBJ2-5; D call uncertain. This CDR3 contains 15 residues. Germline V gives CDR1 SEHNR, CDR2 FQNEAQ (reference sequence). Trimming removed 1 base from V and 5 bases from J, with 14 bases in between.

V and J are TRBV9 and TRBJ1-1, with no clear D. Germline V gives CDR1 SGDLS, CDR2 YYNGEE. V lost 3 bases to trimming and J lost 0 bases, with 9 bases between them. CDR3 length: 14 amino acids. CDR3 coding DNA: TGTGCCAGCAGCGCGCGCACAGTGAACACTGAAGCTTTCTTT. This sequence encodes CASSARTVNTEAFF.

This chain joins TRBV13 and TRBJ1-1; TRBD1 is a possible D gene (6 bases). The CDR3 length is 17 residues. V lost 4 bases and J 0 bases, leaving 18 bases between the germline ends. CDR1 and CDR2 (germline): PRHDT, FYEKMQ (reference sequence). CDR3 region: CASSSTGAAVMNTEAFF. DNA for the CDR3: TGTGCCAGCAGCTCGACAGGAGCCGCTGTCATGAACACTGAAGCTTTCTTT.

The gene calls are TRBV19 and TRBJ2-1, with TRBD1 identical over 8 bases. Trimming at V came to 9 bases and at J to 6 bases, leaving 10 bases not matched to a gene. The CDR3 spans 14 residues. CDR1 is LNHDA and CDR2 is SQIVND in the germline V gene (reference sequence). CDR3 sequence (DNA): TGTGCCAGCCAATTGGGGACAGGAATCAATGAGCAGTTCTTC. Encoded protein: CASQLGTGINEQFF.

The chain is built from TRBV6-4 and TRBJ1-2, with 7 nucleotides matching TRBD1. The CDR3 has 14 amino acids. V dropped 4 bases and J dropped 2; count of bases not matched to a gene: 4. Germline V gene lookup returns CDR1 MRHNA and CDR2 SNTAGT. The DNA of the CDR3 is TGTGCCAGCAGTGCCACGACAGGGAACTATGGCTACACCTTC. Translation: CASSATTGNYGYTF.

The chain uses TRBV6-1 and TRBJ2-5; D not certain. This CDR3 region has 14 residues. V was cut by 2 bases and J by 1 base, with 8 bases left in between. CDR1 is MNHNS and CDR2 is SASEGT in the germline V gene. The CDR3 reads CASSESRLQETQYF. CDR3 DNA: TGTGCCAGCAGTGAATCGAGGCTCCAAGAGACCCAGTACTTC.

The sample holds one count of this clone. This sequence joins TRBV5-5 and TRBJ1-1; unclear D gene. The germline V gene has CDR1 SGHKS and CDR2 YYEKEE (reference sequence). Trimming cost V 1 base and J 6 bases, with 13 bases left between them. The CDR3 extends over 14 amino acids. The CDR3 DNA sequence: TGTGCCAGCAGCTTGATGTCCCTTTTCCCTGAAGCTTTCTTT. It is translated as CASSLMSLFPEAFF.